Below, 17 T cell receptor beta chains from the same sample are listed, as sequenced in a study of T cells in Graves' hyperthyroidism and ophthalmopathy. Regions amplified from RNA transcripts were the TCR beta CDR3 regions. Initially, a first-round RT-PCR of the TCR CDR3 employed the HTBI primer set. TCRdb re-called the multiplex PCR reads with MiXCR, one entry per CDR3 protein. The table records some 500,000 distinct CDR3 sequences, approximately 15% of them present only once. The sequenced sample consisted of blood. The receptors stem from a woman aged 18-29 years with Graves' hyperthyroidism.

This clonotype was picked up many times. This chain connects TRBV24-1 to TRBJ2-2; D perhaps matches TRBD1 (6 bases). Trimming pared 4 bases from V and 4 bases from J, leaving 12 bases between. Germline lookup yields CDR1 KGHDR and CDR2 SFDVKD. The CDR3 runs 15 residues. CDR3 sequence (DNA): TGTGCCACCAGTGACTCGGGACACCCCACCGGGGAGCTGTTTTTT. Its translation is CATSDSGHPTGELFF.

Ten or more counts support this clonotype. CDR3 in amino acids: CASHQARVRSGNTIYF. The CDR3 bases are TGTGCCTCTCACCAAGCCCGGGTTCGGTCTGGAAACACCATATATTTT. The V call is TRBV30, the J call TRBJ1-3; no clear D gene. Trimming shortened V by 7 bases and J by 1 base, and 20 bases separated the two germline ends. The CDR3 extends over 16 amino acids. CDR1 and CDR2 from the germline V gene are GTSNPN and SVGIG (reference sequence).

In this sample, this clonotype turned up many times. The genes are TRBV19 and TRBJ1-5; a possible D gene is TRBD1 (6 bases). V was clipped by 7 bases and J by 4 bases, with 17 bases between them. Germline V gene sequence: CDR1 LNHDA, CDR2 SQIVND (reference sequence). This CDR3 is 15 amino acids long. CDR3 DNA: TGTGCCAGTAATTCCCTGGACAGTTCAAATCAGCCCCAGCATTTT. Encoded protein: CASNSLDSSNQPQHF.

This clonotype was counted between two and nine times. The rearrangement links TRBV6-1 to TRBJ1-2; D gene unclear. Germline V lookup: CDR1 MNHNS, CDR2 SASEGT. Between the trimmed V and J ends, which lost 7 bases and 5 bases, there was a span of 11 bases. The CDR3 covers 12 residues. The CDR3, as DNA: TGTGCCAGCACCCCCGAGCGGTATGGCTACACCTTC. Translated: CASTPERYGYTF.

This clonotype turned up a few times. The V call is TRBV14, the J call TRBJ1-5; D uncertain. In germline, CDR1 is SGHDN, CDR2 FVKESK. Trimming removed 5 bases at V and 2 bases at J, with 7 bases between. The CDR3 is 13 amino acids. CDR3 amino acids: CASSMTGNQPQHF. CDR3 coding DNA: TGTGCCAGCAGCATGACGGGCAATCAGCCCCAGCATTTT.

The chain uses TRBV10-3 and TRBJ1-2; D is ambiguous. V was trimmed by 2 bases and J by 2 bases, leaving 12 bases between them. The length of the CDR3 is 15 residues. CDR1 is ENHRY and CDR2 is SYGVKD in the germline V gene. The CDR3 protein is CAISEGRRENYGYTF. The CDR3 bases are TGTGCCATCAGTGAGGGGAGGCGGGAAAACTATGGCTACACCTTC.

The genes are TRBV12-3 or TRBV12-4 and TRBJ1-1, with 9 positions matching TRBD1. The CDR3 consists of 15 residues. V shed 6 bases and J 5 bases; nucleotides not matched to a gene: 10. The CDR3, as DNA: TGTGCCAGCAGACTAGCGGGGACAGGGAAAACTGAAGCTTTCTTT. Its protein is CASRLAGTGKTEAFF.

This clonotype appeared many times. This chain connects TRBV27 to TRBJ2-1, with TRBD2 matching 8 bases. Per the germline V gene, CDR1 is MNHEY and CDR2 is SMNVEV (reference sequence). The ends lost 6 bases at V and 6 bases at J; junction bases unmatched: 7. The CDR3 covers 14 residues. CDR3 bases: TGTGCCAGCAGAAAACCGGGAGGGAGCAATGAGCAGTTCTTC. Translated, it gives CASRKPGGSNEQFF.

This clonotype was picked up one time. The CDR3 reads CASEVRQALEETQYF. The CDR3 DNA follows: TGTGCCAGCGAAGTCCGACAGGCCCTCGAGGAGACCCAGTACTTC. The chain has TRBV27 and TRBJ2-5, with TRBD1 as a possible D gene (6 bases). This CDR3 is built from 15 residues. Germline CDR1 is MNHEY and CDR2 is SMNVEV (reference sequence). V gave up 8 bases and J gave up 5 bases, with 21 bases separating them.

This clonotype has more than one count but fewer than ten. This chain links TRBV6-1 with TRBJ2-4, with D perhaps TRBD1 (6 bases). From germline, CDR1 is MNHNS and CDR2 SASEGT. The CDR3 sequence is 9 residues long. The CDR3 sequence: CAAGTNQYF. The CDR3 nucleotides are TGTGCAGCTGGGACAAATCAGTACTTC.

This clonotype was counted at least ten times. CDR3 loop: CASTPLSGPVAFF. The CDR3 DNA follows: TGTGCCAGCACCCCCCTTAGCGGCCCGGTAGCTTTCTTT. The chain couples TRBV12-3 or TRBV12-4 to TRBJ1-1; no clear D gene. The germline V and J ends were trimmed by 7 bases and 10 bases, with 19 bases remaining between them. The CDR3 loop spans 13 amino acids.

This clonotype was seen a handful of times. The chain recombines TRBV7-3 with TRBJ2-2, with 8 bases aligning to TRBD1. The CDR3 sequence is 14 residues long. CDR1 is SGHTA and CDR2 is FQGTGA in the germline V gene. With 5 bases clipped from V and 7 bases from J, the junction kept 6 bases outside the gene matches. The CDR3 coding sequence is TGTGCCAGCAGCCTGCAGGGGGCGGGCGGGGAGCTGTTTTTT. The encoded protein is CASSLQGAGGELFF.

At least ten counts were recorded for this clonotype. The rearrangement uses TRBV11-2 and TRBJ2-1; D gene uncertain. V was shortened by 2 bases and J by 0 bases, with 8 bases between the two germline ends. This CDR3 spans 15 amino acids. Germline lookup yields CDR1 SGHAT and CDR2 FQNNGV. CDR3 residues: CASSLMGSSYNEQFF. CDR3 DNA sequence: TGTGCCAGCAGCTTAATGGGAAGCTCCTACAATGAGCAGTTCTTC.

A few counts support this clonotype. This chain uses TRBV6-5 with TRBJ2-2; 16 nucleotides line up with TRBD2. Germline CDR1 MNHEY, CDR2 SVGAGI. The CDR3 consists of 19 residues. V was pared by 6 bases and J by 6 bases, with 13 bases of the junction left unmatched. In DNA form, the CDR3 reads TGTGCCAGCAGCCGGCCGTCGGGACTAGCGGGAGGGCGGCCCGGGGAGCTGTTTTTT. This codes for CASSRPSGLAGGRPGELFF.

This clonotype was seen repeatedly, ten times or more. This chain connects TRBV2 to TRBJ1-5, with TRBD1 identical over 7 bases. The CDR3 length is 15 residues. The V segment lost 0 bases and the J segment 5 bases; nucleotides outside the gene matches: 4. CDR1 is SNHLY, CDR2 FYNNEI, per germline. In nucleotides, the CDR3 is TGTGCCAGCAGTGAAGCAGGGACAGAGTATCAGCCCCAGCATTTT. The encoded protein is CASSEAGTEYQPQHF.

The sample holds many counts of this clonotype. The chain joins TRBV5-1 to TRBJ1-1, with 7 bases lining up with TRBD1. After removal of 4 bases from V and 3 bases from J, the junction contained 6 bases not matched to a gene. The CDR3 contains 14 residues. Germline V gene sequence: CDR1 SGHRS, CDR2 YFSETQ. The CDR3 spells CASSAKTGDTEAFF. CDR3 nucleotides: TGCGCCAGCAGCGCGAAAACAGGGGACACTGAAGCTTTCTTT.

Many counts were recorded for this clonotype. V gene TRBV3-1 combines with J gene TRBJ1-1; D unclear. The CDR3 extends over 13 amino acids. V was pared by 3 bases and J by 6 bases, with 11 bases between. Germline CDR1 and CDR2: LGHDT and YNNKEL (reference sequence). CDR3 sequence: CASSQGLGAEAFF. Here the CDR3 DNA reads TGTGCCAGCAGCCAGGGGTTGGGCGCTGAAGCTTTCTTT.